This T cell receptor beta chain came from a study of cytomegalovirus exposure and HLA in healthy donors. General study points: In a later analysis, the majority of CMV-associated beta chains seemingly showed HLA restriction.

As for this clone: Antigen unknown.

60 Vbeta and 13 Jbeta primers were used in PCR. The assay was immunoSEQ multiplex PCR, and TCRdb's table has in-frame clones only and misses some. The sample carries about 160,000 clones, approximately 80% recorded once. CDR3 length: 17 amino acids. V lost 0 bases, J lost 0 bases, and 2 bases stayed unmatched. CDR1 is MNHNS and CDR2 is SASEGT in the germline V gene. This TCR derives from a woman aged 18-29 years in good health and CMV-seronegative. Source material: PBMCs. The rearrangement links TRBV6-1 to TRBJ2-4; 10 bases are a match to TRBD1. CDR3 DNA sequence: TGTGCCAGCAGTGAAGCCGGGACAGGGGTAGCCAAAAACATTCAGTACTTC. Its protein product is CASSEAGTGVAKNIQYF.